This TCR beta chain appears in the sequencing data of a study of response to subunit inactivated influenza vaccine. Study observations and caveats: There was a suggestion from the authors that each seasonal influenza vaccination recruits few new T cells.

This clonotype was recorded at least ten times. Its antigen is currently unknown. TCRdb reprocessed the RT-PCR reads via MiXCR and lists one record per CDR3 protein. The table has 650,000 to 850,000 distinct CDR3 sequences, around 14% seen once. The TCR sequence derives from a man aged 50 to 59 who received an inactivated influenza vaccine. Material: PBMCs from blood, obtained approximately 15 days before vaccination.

CDR3 amino acids: CASSLTPPLARAYNEQFF. The CDR3 coding sequence is TGTGCCAGCAGCTTAACCCCCCCACTAGCTAGGGCCTACAATGAGCAGTTCTTC. The rearrangement links TRBV11-2 to TRBJ2-1; D perhaps matches TRBD2 (6 bases). CDR3 length: 18 amino acids. The germline V gene encodes CDR1 SGHAT and CDR2 FQNNGV. Deletions cut 2 bases from V and 2 bases from J, with 19 bases between. Based on the CDR3 plus reference TRBV11-2 and TRBJ2-1, the full variable domain is EAGVAQSPRYKIIEKRQSVAFWCNPISGHATLYWYQQILGQGPKLLIQFQNNGVVDDSQLPKDRFSAERLKGVDSTLKIQPAKLEDSAVYLCASSLTPPLARAYNEQFFGPGTRLTVL.